Listed below are T cell receptor beta chains from one sample, sequenced in a study of T cell responses to AZD1222 COVID-19 vaccine. Libraries were prepared by immunoSEQ multiplex PCR; TCRdb keeps only in-frame clonotypes and omits some of them. In the table there are about 180,000 clones, 90% to 95% of which are singletons. The specimen comprised peripheral blood, sampled 28 days after the second AZD1222 dose. These receptors originate from an adult who received the AZD1222 COVID-19 vaccine. The CDR3 runs from the conserved cysteine through the conserved F or W. Each record gives: J gene, V gene, clone size, D gene, CDR3 protein, CDR3 DNA. A D gene is named only where the DNA matches it firmly. The size of a clone is reported for some rows only, either as once, few or many, or as a class for expanded clones.

TRBJ2-2	TRBV7-3	NA	TRBD1	CASSYFGPTGANTGELFF	TGTGCCAGCAGCTACTTTGGCCCTACAGGGGCCAACACCGGGGAGCTGTTTTTT
TRBJ1-5	TRBV4-1	NA	NA	CASSQVWSVNQPQHF	TGCGCCAGCAGCCAAGTGTGGTCAGTTAATCAGCCCCAGCATTTT
TRBJ1-3	TRBV30	NA	NA	CAWSVRGHLGNTIYF	TGTGCCTGGAGTGTACGGGGACATCTAGGAAACACCATATATTTT
TRBJ1-1	TRBV6-2/TRBV6-3	NA	NA	CASSYNTDFKGILTEAFF	TGTGCCAGCAGTTACAACACCGACTTTAAAGGGATCCTCACTGAAGCTTTCTTT
TRBJ1-1	TRBV19	NA	NA	CASINTAHEAFF	TGTGCCAGTATTAACACAGCTCATGAAGCTTTCTTT
TRBJ1-2	TRBV5-1	once	NA	CASSWYTGRSGGYTF	TGCGCCAGCAGCTGGTATACTGGGCGATCAGGAGGCTACACCTTC
TRBJ2-2	TRBV19	once	TRBD2	CASRGRGGQGNGELFF	TGTGCCAGTAGAGGTCGGGGGGGCCAAGGTAACGGGGAGCTGTTTTTT
TRBJ1-1	TRBV5-4	NA	NA	CASSWGTEAFF	TGTGCCAGCAGCTGGGGGACTGAAGCTTTCTTT
TRBJ1-1	TRBV7-9	NA	NA	CASSLGAGNLMNTEAFF	TGTGCCAGCAGCTTAGGGGCAGGCAACCTCATGAACACTGAAGCTTTCTTT
TRBJ1-1	TRBV10-3	NA	TRBD1	CAIRDRAAVMAFF	TGTGCCATCAGGGACAGGGCGGCTGTCATGGCTTTCTTT
TRBJ1-6	TRBV5-5	NA	TRBD1	CASSFGQGLGSPLHF	TGTGCCAGCAGCTTCGGACAGGGTTTGGGGTCACCCCTCCACTTT
TRBJ2-1	TRBV4-1	once	NA	CASSQVLANNEQFF	TGCGCCAGCAGCCAAGTTTTGGCCAACAATGAGCAGTTCTTC
TRBJ1-4	TRBV4-3	once	TRBD1	CASSQQDRFNEKLFF	TGCGCCAGCAGCCAACAGGACAGGTTTAATGAAAAACTGTTTTTT
TRBJ2-7	TRBV27	many	TRBD1	CASSSPPGQGAHEQYF	TGTGCCAGCAGTTCCCCCCCGGGACAGGGGGCCCACGAGCAGTACTTC
TRBJ1-1	TRBV28	NA	NA	CASSSGLNTEAFF	TGTGCCAGTTCAAGCGGGTTGAACACTGAAGCTTTCTTT
TRBJ1-1	TRBV28	NA	NA	CASKTAHRREAFF	TGTGCCAGTAAGACAGCTCATCGAAGGGAAGCTTTCTTT
TRBJ1-1	TRBV5-4	NA	NA	CASSFPAGGTEAFF	TGTGCCAGCAGCTTTCCGGCCGGGGGCACTGAAGCTTTCTTT
TRBJ2-6	TRBV11-3	NA	NA	CASSEAGLGANVLTF	TGTGCCAGCAGCGAAGCAGGACTTGGGGCCAACGTCCTGACTTTC
TRBJ2-1	TRBV9	NA	TRBD2	CASSAGLAGGNEQFF	TGTGCCAGCAGCGCGGGACTAGCGGGGGGGAATGAGCAGTTCTTC
TRBJ1-2	TRBV7-8	NA	NA	CASSLVSDGYTF	TGTGCCAGCAGCTTAGTTTCTGATGGCTACACCTTC
TRBJ2-5	TRBV9	NA	NA	CASSVAMNRQETQYF	TGTGCCAGCAGCGTAGCGATGAACAGACAAGAGACCCAGTACTTC
TRBJ1-2	TRBV9	NA	TRBD1	CASSAAGGAGYTF	TGTGCCAGCAGCGCCGCAGGGGGAGCTGGCTACACCTTC
TRBJ2-3	TRBV5-1	once	NA	CASSLYGDPTDTQYF	TGCGCCAGCAGCTTGTACGGAGACCCCACAGATACGCAGTATTTT
TRBJ2-3	TRBV12-5	NA	NA	CASGLEFSGGTDTQYF	TGTGCTAGTGGTTTGGAGTTTTCTGGCGGCACAGATACGCAGTATTTT
TRBJ2-7	TRBV7-2	once	NA	CASSLVDIYEQYF	TGTGCCAGCAGCTTAGTGGACATCTACGAGCAGTACTTC
TRBJ2-7	TRBV12-3/TRBV12-4	once	TRBD2	CASRAGGTYEQYF	TGTGCCAGCAGAGCGGGGGGGACCTACGAGCAGTACTTC
TRBJ2-7	TRBV11-1	NA	TRBD1	CASSGRDRVYEQYF	TGTGCCAGCAGCGGCCGGGACAGGGTATACGAGCAGTACTTC
TRBJ2-3	TRBV2	NA	TRBD2	CASGGLAGNTDTQYF	TGTGCCAGCGGAGGACTAGCGGGAAACACAGATACGCAGTATTTT
TRBJ1-1	TRBV7-2	NA	NA	CASSLYSGTDTEAFF	TGTGCCAGCAGCTTATATTCAGGGACGGACACTGAAGCTTTCTTT
TRBJ2-1	TRBV30	NA	TRBD2	CAWSRLAGTWEQFF	TGTGCCTGGAGTCGGCTAGCGGGAACCTGGGAGCAGTTCTTC
TRBJ1-6	TRBV27	NA	TRBD1	CASSPQYRGMNSPLHF	TGTGCCAGCAGCCCTCAGTACAGGGGCATGAATTCACCCCTCCACTTT
TRBJ1-1	TRBV5-4	NA	NA	CASSAGQMNTEAFF	TGTGCCAGCAGCGCAGGACAGATGAACACTGAAGCTTTCTTT
TRBJ2-1	TRBV19	NA	TRBD2	CASRPWGTSRYNEQFF	TGTGCCAGTAGACCCTGGGGGACTAGCCGCTACAATGAGCAGTTCTTC
TRBJ1-3	TRBV5-1	NA	NA	CASQSDMSLGNTIYF	TGCGCCTCGCAAAGTGACATGTCTTTGGGAAACACCATATATTTT
TRBJ1-1	TRBV7-2	NA	NA	CASSLGVSGGVGTEAFF	TGTGCCAGCAGCTTAGGCGTTAGTGGGGGGGTTGGCACTGAAGCTTTCTTT
TRBJ1-3	TRBV7-9	NA	NA	CASSLGQSRNTIYF	TGTGCCAGCAGCTTAGGACAATCTCGAAACACCATATATTTT
TRBJ1-2	TRBV18	NA	NA	CASSPVETLGWGYTF	TGTGCCAGCTCACCGGTCGAGACCCTGGGATGGGGCTACACCTTC
TRBJ2-3	TRBV11-2	NA	TRBD2	CASSSGLAGGQGTQYF	TGTGCCAGCAGCTCGGGACTAGCGGGGGGCCAAGGGACGCAGTATTTT
TRBJ1-4	TRBV30	NA	NA	CACALFGREKLFF	TGTGCCTGTGCATTGTTCGGGCGTGAAAAACTGTTTTTT
TRBJ1-6	TRBV21-1	NA	NA	CASSKAGYRKNSPLHF	TGTGCCAGCAGCAAAGCGGGGTACCGAAAAAATTCACCCCTCCACTTT
TRBJ2-3	TRBV4-3	NA	TRBD2	CASSQEPGRGGLFSTDTQYF	TGCGCCAGCAGCCAAGAACCTGGGCGGGGGGGCCTCTTTAGCACAGATACGCAGTATTTT
TRBJ1-6	TRBV6-5	NA	NA	CASTGAYNSPLHF	TGTGCCAGCACAGGGGCCTATAATTCACCCCTCCACTTT
TRBJ1-6	TRBV27	NA	TRBD1	CASSPGGTFRGLGNSPLHF	TGTGCCAGCAGCCCGGGGGGGACTTTCAGGGGGCTCGGTAATTCACCCCTCCACTTT
TRBJ1-2	TRBV24-1	NA	NA	CATTRRSGGGDFVPNYGYTF	TGTGCCACCACCCGTCGTTCCGGAGGGGGGGATTTTGTACCTAACTATGGCTACACCTTC
TRBJ2-3	TRBV2	NA	NA	CASSEFKTGASTDTQYF	TGTGCCAGCAGTGAATTTAAGACTGGAGCTAGCACAGATACGCAGTATTTT
TRBJ1-1	TRBV21-1	NA	NA	CASSLEGLPEAFF	TGTGCCAGCAGCTTAGAAGGGCTGCCCGAAGCTTTCTTT
TRBJ2-3	TRBV5-1	NA	TRBD2	CASSREGLNTDTQYF	TGCGCCAGCAGCCGTGAGGGACTAAACACAGATACGCAGTATTTT
TRBJ2-1	TRBV21-1	NA	NA	CASGTGAAGSYNEQFF	TGTGCCAGCGGAACTGGGGCAGCGGGGAGTTACAATGAGCAGTTCTTC
TRBJ1-1	TRBV6-5	NA	NA	CASSYGGRQAFF	TGTGCCAGCAGTTACGGGGGGCGGCAAGCTTTCTTT
TRBJ2-5	TRBV9	NA	NA	CASTRGSLGGAQETQYF	TGTGCCAGCACCCGTGGTTCCCTTGGGGGGGCCCAAGAGACCCAGTACTTC
TRBJ2-7	TRBV25-1	NA	TRBD1	CASSGQGGLEQYF	TGTGCCAGCAGTGGCCAAGGGGGCTTGGAGCAGTACTTC